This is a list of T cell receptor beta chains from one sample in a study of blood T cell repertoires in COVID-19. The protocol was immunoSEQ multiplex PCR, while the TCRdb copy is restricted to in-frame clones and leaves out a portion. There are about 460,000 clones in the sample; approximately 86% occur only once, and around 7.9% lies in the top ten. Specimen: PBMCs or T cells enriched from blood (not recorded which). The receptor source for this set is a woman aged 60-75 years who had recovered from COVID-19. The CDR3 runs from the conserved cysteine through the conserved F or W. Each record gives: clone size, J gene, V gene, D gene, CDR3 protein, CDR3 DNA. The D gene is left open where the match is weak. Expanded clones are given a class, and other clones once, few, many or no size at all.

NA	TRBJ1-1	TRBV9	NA	CASSPRGGTEAFF	TGTGCCAGCAGCCCCCGAGGGGGCACTGAAGCTTTCTTT
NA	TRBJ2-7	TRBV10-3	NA	CAIRRQGNLGSYEQYF	TGTGCCATCAGGAGGCAGGGGAATTTGGGCTCCTACGAGCAGTACTTC
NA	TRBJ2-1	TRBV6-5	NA	CASTLCEGEQFF	TGTGCCAGCACCCTATGTGAGGGTGAGCAGTTCTTC
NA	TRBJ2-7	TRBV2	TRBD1	CASSSQGGSYEQYF	TGTGCCAGCAGTTCACAGGGGGGCTCCTACGAGCAGTACTTC
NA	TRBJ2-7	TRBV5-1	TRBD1	CASSGQVSNEQYF	TGCGCCAGCAGCGGACAGGTTTCCAACGAGCAGTACTTC
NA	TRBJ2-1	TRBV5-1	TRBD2	CASSPGSSGGQDEQFF	TGCGCCAGCAGCCCTGGAAGTAGCGGGGGCCAGGATGAGCAGTTCTTC
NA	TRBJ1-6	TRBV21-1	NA	CASSKGSSQGRDSPLHF	TGTGCCAGCAGCAAAGGGTCGAGCCAGGGTAGGGATTCACCCCTCCACTTT
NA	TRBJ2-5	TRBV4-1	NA	CASSQDALPRETQYF	TGCGCCAGCAGCCAAGATGCGCTCCCTAGGGAGACCCAGTACTTC
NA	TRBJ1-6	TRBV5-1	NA	CASSYEGSYNSPLHF	TGCGCCAGCAGCTATGAGGGTTCCTATAATTCACCCCTCCACTTT
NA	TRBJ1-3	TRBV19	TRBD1	CASSTGGTGNTIYF	TGTGCCAGTAGTACAGGGGGCACTGGAAACACCATATATTTT
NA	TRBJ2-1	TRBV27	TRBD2	CASSSLGLAGWEQFF	TGTGCCAGCAGTTCCCTGGGACTAGCGGGGTGGGAGCAGTTCTTC
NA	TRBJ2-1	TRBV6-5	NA	CASSYSDRNYEQFF	TGTGCCAGCAGTTACAGTGACAGGAACTATGAGCAGTTCTTC
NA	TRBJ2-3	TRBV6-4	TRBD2	CASSDWGGTQYF	TGTGCCAGCAGTGACTGGGGGGGTACGCAGTATTTT
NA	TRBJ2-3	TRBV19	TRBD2	CASSMGTSSQYF	TGTGCCAGTAGTATGGGGACTAGCAGTCAGTATTTT
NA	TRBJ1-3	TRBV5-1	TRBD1	CASSLTGTGGRGNTIYF	TGCGCCAGCAGCTTGACCGGGACAGGGGGCAGGGGAAACACCATATATTTT
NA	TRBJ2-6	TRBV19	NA	CASGGRPSGANVLTF	TGTGCCAGTGGAGGACGGCCCTCTGGGGCCAACGTCCTGACTTTC
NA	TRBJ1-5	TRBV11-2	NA	CASSPGSNQPQHF	TGTGCCAGCAGCCCGGGGAGCAATCAGCCCCAGCATTTT
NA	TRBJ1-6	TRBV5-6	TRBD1	CASSLGQGVSPLHF	TGTGCCAGCAGCTTGGGACAGGGTGTATCACCCCTCCACTTT
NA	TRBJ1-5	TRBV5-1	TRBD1	CASSPSPDRGHQPQHF	TGCGCCAGCAGCCCGTCTCCGGACAGGGGGCATCAGCCCCAGCATTTT
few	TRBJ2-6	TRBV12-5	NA	CASGLGTPSSGANVLTF	TGTGCTAGTGGTTTAGGGACACCCAGCTCTGGGGCCAACGTCCTGACTTTC
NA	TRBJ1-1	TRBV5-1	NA	CASSLVGSAEAFF	TGCGCCAGCAGCTTGGTAGGGAGTGCTGAAGCTTTCTTT
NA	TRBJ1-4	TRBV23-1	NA	CASTMVRTHATNEKLFF	TGCGCCAGCACCATGGTTAGGACACATGCAACTAATGAAAAACTGTTTTTT
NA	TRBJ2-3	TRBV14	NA	CASSPLEPRTDTQYF	TGTGCCAGCAGCCCCTTGGAGCCCCGCACAGATACGCAGTATTTT
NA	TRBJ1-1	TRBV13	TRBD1	CASSTGGDTEAFF	TGTGCCAGCAGCACAGGGGGGGACACTGAAGCTTTCTTT
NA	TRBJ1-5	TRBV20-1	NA	CSASRGRNQPQHF	TGCAGTGCTAGTCGGGGGAGGAATCAGCCCCAGCATTTT
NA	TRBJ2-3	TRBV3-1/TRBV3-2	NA	CASSQVRGTDTQYF	TGTGCCAGCAGCCAAGTCCGGGGGACAGATACGCAGTATTTT
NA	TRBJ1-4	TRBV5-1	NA	CASSEPGTNEKLFF	TGCGCCAGCAGCGAACCAGGGACTAATGAAAAACTGTTTTTT
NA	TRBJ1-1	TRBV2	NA	CASSAGRVTEAFF	TGTGCCAGCAGTGCTGGGAGGGTCACTGAAGCTTTCTTT
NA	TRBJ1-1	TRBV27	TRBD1	CASSFAGGQGAEAFF	TGTGCCAGCAGTTTTGCAGGGGGACAGGGGGCTGAAGCTTTCTTT
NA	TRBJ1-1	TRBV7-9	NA	CASSGQNTEAFF	TGTGCCAGCAGCGGACAAAACACTGAAGCTTTCTTT